The rows below give T cell receptor beta chains drawn from one sample of a study of shared clonotypes between healthy human individuals. TCRdb's copy holds only in-frame clones and misses some; the assay was immunoSEQ multiplex PCR. The profile shows some 2.3 million clones, approximately 93% of them singletons. Material for sequencing was naive CD4+ T cells from PBMCs. These receptors all stem from a young man in good health. Some clones in this sample may be carry-over from other donors' samples. Both conserved end residues are part of each CDR3. D genes are given only for firm matches. A clone size is listed for some rows: how often the clone was seen (once, few, many), or a class if it is expanded.

D | size | J | V | CDR3 | DNA
NA | NA | TRBJ2-2 | TRBV7-8 | CASSLVAGQGGGELFF | TGTGCCAGCAGCTTAGTGGCGGGCCAGGGTGGCGGGGAGCTGTTTTTT
NA | NA | TRBJ1-2 | TRBV5-1 | CASSLEPGNYGYTF | TGCGCCAGCAGCTTGGAACCAGGGAACTATGGCTACACCTTC
NA | NA | TRBJ2-1 | TRBV5-1 | CASSLDGSYNEQFF | TGCGCCAGCAGCTTGGACGGCTCCTACAATGAGCAGTTCTTC
NA | NA | TRBJ2-5 | TRBV7-8 | CASSFFAETQYF | TGTGCCAGCAGCTTCTTCGCGGAGACCCAGTACTTC
TRBD2 | few | TRBJ2-7 | TRBV6-5 | CASSYYASGGYEQYF | TGTGCCAGCAGTTACTACGCTAGCGGGGGCTACGAGCAGTACTTC
NA | NA | TRBJ2-5 | TRBV9 | CASSLGGGRSEETQYF | TGTGCCAGCAGCTTGGGGGGCGGGAGAAGTGAAGAGACCCAGTACTTC
TRBD2 | NA | TRBJ2-3 | TRBV7-9 | CASSLLAETTDTQYF | TGTGCCAGCAGCTTGCTAGCGGAGACTACAGATACGCAGTATTTT
NA | NA | TRBJ1-4 | TRBV15 | CATSRDGADTWFATNEKLFF | TGTGCCACCAGCAGAGATGGAGCGGACACTTGGTTTGCAACTAATGAAAAACTGTTTTTT
TRBD2 | NA | TRBJ2-1 | TRBV27 | CASSSLAVAGGNEQFF | TGTGCCAGCAGTTCCCTCGCGGTAGCGGGAGGGAATGAGCAGTTCTTC
TRBD1 | NA | TRBJ1-4 | TRBV29-1 | CSAASGTANEKLFF | TGCAGCGCGGCCTCCGGGACAGCTAATGAAAAACTGTTTTTT
NA | NA | TRBJ1-2 | TRBV29-1 | CSVDTTGTNGYTF | TGCAGCGTTGATACCACCGGGACAAATGGCTACACCTTC
NA | once | TRBJ2-7 | TRBV6-5 | CASSFRDNSYEQYF | TGTGCCAGCAGTTTCCGGGACAACTCCTACGAGCAGTACTTC
TRBD1 | NA | TRBJ2-1 | TRBV5-1 | CASSVGTGGNEQFF | TGCGCCAGCAGCGTTGGGACAGGGGGAAATGAGCAGTTCTTC
NA | NA | TRBJ2-1 | TRBV19 | CASSPQGDSYNEQFF | TGTGCCAGTAGCCCGCAGGGAGATTCCTACAATGAGCAGTTCTTC
TRBD1 | NA | TRBJ2-1 | TRBV6-6 | CASSYSDRGYEQFF | TGTGCCAGCAGTTATTCGGACAGGGGGTATGAGCAGTTCTTC
NA | NA | TRBJ2-5 | TRBV18 | CASSRGPQETQYF | TGTGCCAGCTCACGGGGACCGCAAGAGACCCAGTACTTC
NA | NA | TRBJ2-1 | TRBV5-1 | CASSAGGGDNEQFF | TGCGCCAGCAGCGCCGGAGGGGGAGACAATGAGCAGTTCTTC
NA | NA | TRBJ1-5 | TRBV28 | CASIPGGYGYSNQPQHF | TGTGCCAGCATTCCGGGGGGTTACGGATATAGCAATCAGCCCCAGCATTTT
TRBD2 | NA | TRBJ2-7 | TRBV28 | CASSLGPRAGAYEQYF | TGTGCCAGCAGTTTGGGTCCAAGAGCGGGAGCTTACGAGCAGTACTTC
NA | NA | TRBJ1-1 | TRBV13 | CASSLQMNTEAFF | TGTGCCAGCAGCCTTCAGATGAACACTGAAGCTTTCTTT
NA | NA | TRBJ2-1 | TRBV27 | CASSLIMRRETNEQFF | TGTGCCAGCAGCCTCATCATGCGAAGGGAGACGAATGAGCAGTTCTTC
NA | NA | TRBJ2-5 | TRBV5-1 | CASSLFRAPFQETQYF | TGCGCCAGCAGCTTGTTCAGAGCCCCCTTCCAAGAGACCCAGTACTTC
NA | NA | TRBJ2-1 | TRBV7-2 | CASSPEGDEQFF | TGTGCCAGCAGCCCGGAGGGGGATGAGCAGTTCTTC
TRBD1 | NA | TRBJ2-5 | TRBV18 | CASSPSGTVQETQYF | TGTGCCAGCTCACCTTCCGGGACAGTCCAAGAGACCCAGTACTTC
TRBD2 | NA | TRBJ2-3 | TRBV27 | CASKPESGTSGRLAQYF | TGTGCCAGCAAGCCAGAATCCGGGACTAGCGGGAGATTGGCGCAGTATTTT
TRBD2 | NA | TRBJ2-1 | TRBV18 | CASSRSLGLAGKYNEQFF | TGTGCCAGCTCACGCTCCCTCGGACTAGCGGGAAAGTACAATGAGCAGTTCTTC
NA | NA | TRBJ2-3 | TRBV9 | CASSVGDTDTQYF | TGTGCCAGCAGCGTAGGAGACACAGATACGCAGTATTTT
NA | few | TRBJ2-5 | TRBV7-8 | CASSLMETQYF | TGTGCCAGCAGCTTAATGGAGACCCAGTACTTC
NA | once | TRBJ2-5 | TRBV10-1 | CASSDSTRGGETQYF | TGCGCCAGCAGTGATTCGACTAGGGGGGGAGAGACCCAGTACTTC
NA | NA | TRBJ2-7 | TRBV28 | CASSQLYEQYF | TGTGCCAGCAGTCAGTTATACGAGCAGTACTTC
TRBD2 | NA | TRBJ2-2 | TRBV4-1 | CASSQDLSGSVTGELFF | TGCGCCAGCAGCCAAGATCTAAGCGGGAGCGTTACCGGGGAGCTGTTTTTT
TRBD2 | NA | TRBJ2-1 | TRBV4-1 | CASSQDWLAGPMSGEQFF | TGCGCCAGCAGCCAAGATTGGCTAGCGGGCCCAATGAGTGGGGAGCAGTTCTTC
NA | NA | TRBJ1-2 | TRBV9 | CASSVGVNENYGYTF | TGTGCCAGCAGCGTAGGTGTCAACGAGAACTATGGCTACACCTTC
NA | NA | TRBJ1-2 | TRBV6-6 | CASSPTVHYGYTF | TGTGCCAGCAGCCCTACAGTTCACTATGGCTACACCTTC
NA | NA | TRBJ2-7 | TRBV5-1 | CASSRRGGTYEQYF | TGCGCCAGCAGTAGAAGAGGCGGCACCTACGAGCAGTACTTC
NA | NA | TRBJ1-1 | TRBV7-2 | CASSQRTAQLTRAFF | TGTGCCAGCAGCCAGAGGACAGCACAACTCACTCGAGCTTTCTTT
NA | NA | TRBJ1-2 | TRBV25-1 | CASSEFSGNGYTF | TGTGCCAGCAGTGAGTTCTCAGGGAATGGCTACACCTTC
TRBD2 | NA | TRBJ2-1 | TRBV28 | CASSLSPSGAYNEQFF | TGTGCCAGCAGTTTATCGCCTAGCGGAGCCTACAATGAGCAGTTCTTC
NA | NA | TRBJ2-7 | TRBV27 | CASSQWDTSYEQYF | TGTGCCAGCAGTCAGTGGGACACCTCCTACGAGCAGTACTTC
NA | NA | TRBJ2-2 | TRBV5-1 | CASTEGANTGELFF | TGCGCCAGCACGGAGGGCGCGAACACCGGGGAGCTGTTTTTT
NA | NA | TRBJ2-6 | TRBV11-2 | CASIPPDILPGANVLTF | TGTGCCAGCATCCCCCCAGACATCCTACCTGGGGCCAACGTCCTGACTTTC
TRBD2 | NA | TRBJ2-7 | TRBV7-2 | CASSLGTSGPYEQYF | TGTGCCAGCAGCCTAGGGACTAGCGGACCCTACGAGCAGTACTTC
TRBD2 | NA | TRBJ2-5 | TRBV28 | CASSQSGRQETQYF | TGTGCCAGCAGTCAGAGCGGGAGACAAGAGACCCAGTACTTC
NA | NA | TRBJ2-3 | TRBV14 | CASSQVWETDTQYF | TGTGCCAGCAGCCAAGTATGGGAAACAGATACGCAGTATTTT
NA | NA | TRBJ2-7 | TRBV28 | CASSSFVTYEQYF | TGTGCCAGCAGTTCCTTCGTAACCTACGAGCAGTACTTC
NA | NA | TRBJ2-1 | TRBV5-6 | CASSFTRTQEQFF | TGTGCCAGCAGCTTCACGAGGACTCAGGAGCAGTTCTTC
NA | NA | TRBJ2-7 | TRBV6-1 | CASSELSRASSYEQYF | TGTGCCAGCAGTGAACTATCGCGGGCTAGCTCCTACGAGCAGTACTTC
TRBD1 | NA | TRBJ2-3 | TRBV30 | CAWRRRTGTDTQYF | TGTGCCTGGAGGAGGAGGACAGGAACAGATACGCAGTATTTT
NA | NA | TRBJ2-2 | TRBV7-2 | CASSLELTGSGELFF | TGTGCCAGCAGCTTAGAACTCACAGGGTCCGGGGAGCTGTTTTTT
NA | NA | TRBJ1-1 | TRBV2 | CASSESGGTEAFF | TGTGCCAGCAGTGAAAGTGGGGGCACTGAAGCTTTCTTT
NA | NA | TRBJ1-2 | TRBV2 | CASRDMGANGYTF | TGTGCCAGCAGGGATATGGGGGCAAATGGCTACACCTTC
NA | few | TRBJ1-1 | TRBV5-4 | CASSLRGTEAFF | TGTGCCAGCAGCTTAAGGGGGACTGAAGCTTTCTTT
NA | NA | TRBJ1-3 | TRBV5-1 | CASSLEPGFFNTIYF | TGCGCCAGCAGCTTGGAACCCGGCTTTTTCAACACCATATATTTT
NA | NA | TRBJ2-7 | TRBV6-5 | CASSYRETGIGYEQYF | TGTGCCAGCAGTTACCGGGAGACAGGGATCGGCTACGAGCAGTACTTC
NA | NA | TRBJ2-7 | TRBV27 | CASRSAERLYEQYF | TGTGCCAGCAGATCCGCCGAGCGGCTCTACGAGCAGTACTTC
NA | NA | TRBJ1-2 | TRBV28 | CASSSLYYGYTF | TGTGCCAGCAGTTCCCTATACTATGGCTACACCTTC
TRBD2 | once | TRBJ2-2 | TRBV9 | CASGAGALEAGELFF | TGTGCTAGCGGGGCAGGGGCGTTGGAGGCCGGGGAGCTGTTTTTT
TRBD1 | NA | TRBJ2-7 | TRBV15 | CATSRAGAGGSYEQYF | TGTGCCACCAGCAGGGCCGGGGCAGGGGGCTCGTACGAGCAGTACTTC